This entry features one T cell receptor beta chain sequence. Its target is unknown. The junction had 8 bases not matched to a gene; V was cut back by 6 bases and J by 4 bases. The CDR3 runs to 15 residues. Germline V gene data show CDR1 as WNHNN and CDR2 as SYGVQD (reference sequence). TCRdb keeps only in-frame clones here, not all; method: immunoSEQ multiplex PCR. The table has roughly 130,000 clones, around 94% seen once. From resections taken during corrective heart surgery, the thymus tissue was obtained. Samples came from healthy Finnish infants during open corrective cardiac surgery. The data are from a study of human thymus T cells. Overall study findings and caveats: Across thymic and blood repertoires, the usage of V and J genes appeared to be biased. Related research reported highly overlapping thymic repertoires among unrelated individuals.

Sequencing was done on a sample of thymus tissue. This clonotype was obtained from a boy younger than two with a congenital heart defect but otherwise immunologically healthy. The gene calls are TRBV10-1 and TRBJ2-3; TRBD2 agrees at 9 bases. The CDR3 bases are TGCGCCAGCAGGGACCTAGCGGGGTCAGCAGATACGCAGTATTTT. This sequence encodes CASRDLAGSADTQYF.